This T cell receptor (beta chain) was recovered during a study of OX40 agonist ivuxolimab in advanced cancers. Study in general: At doses from 0.01 to 10 mg/kg, patients were given intravenous ivuxolimab every 2 weeks. Every patient in dose escalation had hepatocellular carcinoma, melanoma, renal cell or head and neck cancer.

This table comes from immunoSEQ multiplex PCR, and its TCRdb copy is limited to in-frame clones, with some not included. The table lists fewer than 25,000 clones, about 83% of them singletons. Study-level results: Doses of 0.1 to 3.0 mg/kg were accompanied by clonal expansion of CD4+ and CD8+ blood T cells by week 6.

To note about this clone: Antigen specificity is unknown.

CDR1 and CDR2 from the germline V gene are LNHNV and YYDKDF (reference sequence). The CDR3 runs 14 residues. Trimming removed 1 base from V and 0 bases from J, with 6 bases in between. The receptor was derived from an adult with an advanced solid tumor such as melanoma, head and neck, liver or kidney cancer. This sequence joins TRBV15 and TRBJ1-1, with D unclear. The sequencing here drew on CD4+ or CD8+ T cells sorted from blood, taken in a trial of the OX40 agonist ivuxolimab. The CDR3 here is CATSRGHMNTEAFF. The CDR3, as DNA: TGTGCCACCAGCAGAGGGCACATGAACACTGAAGCTTTCTTT. The variable domain in full, with the rest retrieved from reference TRBV15 and TRBJ1-1, is DAMVIQNPRYQVTQFGKPVTLSCSQTLNHNVMYWYQQKSSQAPKLLFHYYDKDFNNEADTPDNFQSRRPNTSFCFLDIRSPGLGDTAMYLCATSRGHMNTEAFFGQGTRLTVV.